These T cell receptor beta chains were read from a single sample in a study of control samples from healthy donors and cancer patients. Method: immunoSEQ multiplex PCR; TCRdb's copy keeps in-frame clones and lacks some. The sample consists of more than 95,000 clones, over 85% of them appearing once. Input material: blood. These receptors were obtained from a man aged 30 to 45 in good health. The CDR3 runs from the conserved cysteine through the conserved F or W. D genes are given only for firm matches. Not every row has a clone size; where given, it reads once, few, many or a size class.

V gene: TRBV5-4
clone size: -
J gene: TRBJ2-2
D gene: TRBD2
CDR3 protein: CASSSRLAGSVRSTGELFF
CDR3 DNA: TGTGCCAGCAGCTCCCGACTAGCGGGGTCGGTAAGGAGCACCGGGGAGCTGTTTTTT

V gene: TRBV3-1/TRBV3-2
clone size: -
J gene: TRBJ2-4
D gene: TRBD2
CDR3 protein: CASSQDGGLAGAKNIQYF
CDR3 DNA: TGTGCCAGCAGCCAAGATGGGGGACTAGCGGGGGCCAAAAACATTCAGTACTTC

V gene: TRBV6-1
clone size: -
J gene: TRBJ2-1
D gene: TRBD2
CDR3 protein: CASSEEGGGAYNEQFF
CDR3 DNA: TGTGCCAGCAGTGAAGAAGGCGGGGGGGCCTACAATGAGCAGTTCTTC

V gene: TRBV7-2
clone size: -
J gene: TRBJ2-7
D gene: -
CDR3 protein: CASSLEVGRPPYEQYF
CDR3 DNA: TGTGCCAGCAGCTTAGAGGTTGGCAGGCCCCCCTACGAGCAGTACTTC

V gene: TRBV7-6
clone size: -
J gene: TRBJ2-2
D gene: -
CDR3 protein: CASSPDTGELFF
CDR3 DNA: TGTGCCAGCAGCCCCGACACCGGGGAGCTGTTTTTT

V gene: TRBV12-3/TRBV12-4
clone size: -
J gene: TRBJ2-5
D gene: TRBD1
CDR3 protein: CASRPGTEETQYF
CDR3 DNA: TGTGCCAGCAGGCCCGGGACAGAAGAGACCCAGTACTTC

V gene: TRBV5-3
clone size: once
J gene: TRBJ1-1
D gene: -
CDR3 protein: CARSPNGVAGRDTEAFF
CDR3 DNA: TGTGCCAGAAGTCCAAACGGGGTTGCGGGAAGGGACACTGAAGCTTTCTTT

V gene: TRBV28
clone size: -
J gene: TRBJ1-3
D gene: -
CDR3 protein: CASRTVFSGNTIYF
CDR3 DNA: TGTGCCAGCAGGACAGTCTTCTCTGGAAACACCATATATTTT

V gene: TRBV9
clone size: -
J gene: TRBJ1-2
D gene: -
CDR3 protein: CASSVALATSAVEGYTF
CDR3 DNA: TGTGCCAGCAGCGTAGCTCTGGCGACATCGGCCGTTGAAGGCTACACCTTC

V gene: TRBV27
clone size: -
J gene: TRBJ2-3
D gene: -
CDR3 protein: CASSLRLPSLADTQYF
CDR3 DNA: TGTGCCAGCAGTTTACGGCTGCCGAGTTTAGCAGATACGCAGTATTTT

V gene: TRBV11-2
clone size: -
J gene: TRBJ2-2
D gene: -
CDR3 protein: CASSNRVNTGELFF
CDR3 DNA: TGTGCCAGCAGCAACCGGGTCAACACCGGGGAGCTGTTTTTT

V gene: TRBV7-9
clone size: -
J gene: TRBJ1-6
D gene: -
CDR3 protein: CASSSILSRSPLHF
CDR3 DNA: TGTGCCAGCAGCTCCATACTATCGAGGTCACCCCTCCACTTT

V gene: TRBV28
clone size: -
J gene: TRBJ2-5
D gene: TRBD2
CDR3 protein: CASRPPGTSGLTTQYF
CDR3 DNA: TGTGCCAGCAGACCCCCAGGGACTAGCGGATTGACGACCCAGTACTTC

V gene: TRBV28
clone size: -
J gene: TRBJ1-2
D gene: -
CDR3 protein: CASSFRPYYGYTF
CDR3 DNA: TGTGCCAGCAGTTTCAGGCCTTACTATGGCTACACCTTC

V gene: TRBV19
clone size: -
J gene: TRBJ2-4
D gene: -
CDR3 protein: CASSINSLKNIQYF
CDR3 DNA: TGTGCCAGTAGTATCAACTCCCTTAAGAACATTCAGTACTTC

V gene: TRBV5-1
clone size: -
J gene: TRBJ1-6
D gene: -
CDR3 protein: CASSVGGEAAPLHF
CDR3 DNA: TGCGCCAGCAGCGTAGGGGGGGAGGCCGCACCCCTCCACTTT

V gene: TRBV6-5
clone size: -
J gene: TRBJ1-5
D gene: TRBD1
CDR3 protein: CASSPQGAGQPQHF
CDR3 DNA: TGTGCCAGCAGTCCACAGGGGGCAGGTCAGCCCCAGCATTTT

V gene: TRBV6-6
clone size: -
J gene: TRBJ1-5
D gene: TRBD1
CDR3 protein: CASSYQGEGQPQHF
CDR3 DNA: TGTGCCAGCAGTTACCAGGGGGAGGGGCAGCCCCAGCATTTT

V gene: TRBV9
clone size: -
J gene: TRBJ1-4
D gene: -
CDR3 protein: CASSPRAGGTRDEKLFF
CDR3 DNA: TGTGCCAGCAGCCCACGGGCTGGTGGGACTCGAGATGAAAAACTGTTTTTT